This passage covers 22 T cell receptor beta chains from one sample sequenced in a study of identical twins. MiXCR, run by TCRdb on the 5' RACE reads, gives a single entry per CDR3 protein. The sample yields 400,000 or so distinct CDR3 sequences, approximately 10% seen once. Source material: naive T cells sorted from blood. The receptors derive from a woman between 50 and 59 years old in good health.

The V and J genes are TRBV20-1 and TRBJ2-3, with 8 bases lining up with TRBD2. V was clipped by 1 base and J by 6 bases; unmatched bases: 9. Germline V lookup: CDR1 DFQATT, CDR2 SNEGSKA (reference sequence). The CDR3 has 15 residues. The CDR3 here is CSARVRLALKDTQYF. The DNA for the CDR3 is TGCAGTGCTAGAGTCAGACTAGCGCTCAAGGATACGCAGTATTTT.

This clonotype was seen a few times. The V gene is TRBV6-5, the J gene TRBJ2-7; 7 bases are a match to TRBD1. V trimming: 6 bases; J trimming: 3 bases; junction bases outside the gene matches: 11. This CDR3 has 15 amino acids. The germline V gene has CDR1 MNHEY and CDR2 SVGAGI. As DNA, the CDR3 is TGTGCCAGCAGGTCACCGGGACAGACCATCTACGAGCAGTACTTC. Its translation is CASRSPGQTIYEQYF.

The gene calls are TRBV10-3 and TRBJ2-7; no firm D call. This CDR3 is built from 13 residues. V was shortened by 0 bases and J by 12 bases, with 15 bases between the two germline ends. Germline V lookup: CDR1 ENHRY, CDR2 SYGVKD. CDR3 nucleotide sequence: TGTGCCATCAGTGAGTCGGGCCGGCAAAATCCGTACGTC. Translated: CAISESGRQNPYV.

This clonotype has just a few counts. This rearrangement joins TRBV7-2 to TRBJ2-5; TRBD2 matches 7 bases. This CDR3 has 15 amino acids. V lost 1 base to trimming and J lost 5 bases; unmatched junction nucleotides: 7. Per germline, CDR1 SGHTA and CDR2 FQGNSA. The CDR3 DNA sequence: TGTGCCAGCAGCTTAGTTGCGGGAGTCATTGAGACCCAGTACTTC. Translation: CASSLVAGVIETQYF.

The V gene is TRBV7-9, the J gene TRBJ2-1, with 7 bases that match TRBD1. Unmatched junction bases numbered 8, after V lost 5 bases and J lost 7 bases. CDR3 length equals 14 residues. The germline CDR1 and CDR2 sequences are SEHNR and FQNEAQ (reference sequence). CDR3 DNA: TGTGCCAGCAGCCCCTGGACAGGAGCGAATGAGCAGTTCTTC. Translation gives CASSPWTGANEQFF.

The chain recombines TRBV24-1 with TRBJ2-1; TRBD2 matches 7 bases. Germline lookup yields CDR1 KGHDR and CDR2 SFDVKD. The CDR3 has 15 amino acids. Unmatched junction bases numbered 5, after V lost 2 bases and J lost 5 bases. This CDR3 is CATSDSLAEHNEQFF. For the CDR3, the DNA is TGTGCCACCAGTGATTCTCTAGCGGAACACAATGAGCAGTTCTTC.

In its sample, this clonotype was seen a few times. V is TRBV6-5 and J is TRBJ2-7; D is possibly TRBD1 (6 bases). With 5 bases removed from V and 4 bases from J, the gap between germline ends came to 18 bases. The CDR3 totals 15 residues. Germline CDR1 is MNHEY and CDR2 is SVGAGI. CDR3: CASSTGSGASYEQYF. Written as DNA, the CDR3 is TGTGCCAGCAGTACAGGGTCAGGGGCTTCGTACGAGCAGTACTTC.

This clonotype has just a few counts. The chain has TRBV7-3 and TRBJ2-7; D gene ambiguous. The CDR3 totals 14 residues. V gave up 1 base and J gave up 0 bases, with 7 bases separating them. Germline V gene lookup returns CDR1 SGHTA and CDR2 FQGTGA. In nucleotides, the CDR3 is TGTGCCAGCAGCTTAAAGGTGCGCTCCTACGAGCAGTACTTC. Protein: CASSLKVRSYEQYF.

This clonotype came up many times. The chain couples TRBV29-1 to TRBJ1-1, with D uncertain. The CDR3 sequence is 11 residues long. CDR1 and CDR2 from the germline V gene are SQVTM and ANQGSEA. V lost 8 bases to trimming and J lost 6 bases, with 13 bases between them. This CDR3 is CSSPVGAEAFF. CDR3 DNA: TGCAGCTCCCCTGTCGGGGCTGAAGCTTTCTTT.

This clonotype was observed a handful of times. The chain employs TRBV4-2 and TRBJ2-6; possibly TRBD1 for D (6 bases). Germline V gene data show CDR1 as LGHNA and CDR2 as YNFKEQ. There are 17 residues in the CDR3. Trimming took off 2 bases at V and 0 bases at J, with 11 bases between the two ends. In nucleotides, the CDR3 is TGTGCCAGCAGCCAACGACAGGTCACCTCTGGGGCCAACGTCCTGACTTTC. Translated: CASSQRQVTSGANVLTF.

This clonotype has only a few counts. The chain joins TRBV5-1 to TRBJ2-2, with unresolved D. In germline, CDR1 is SGHRS, CDR2 YFSETQ. V lost 0 bases, J lost 0 bases, and 9 bases lay in between. The CDR3 totals 16 residues. The CDR3 DNA follows: TGCGCCAGCAGCTTGGCCGGGCAGACGAACACCGGGGAGCTGTTTTTT. Protein sequence: CASSLAGQTNTGELFF.

This clonotype has a count of ten or more. This sequence joins TRBV7-2 and TRBJ2-1; D unclear. Germline-derived CDR1 and CDR2 are SGHTA and FQGNSA. This CDR3 contains 14 residues. V lost 1 base and J lost 9, with 13 bases in between. The CDR3 loop is CASSLGPAWAEQFF. The CDR3 nucleotides read TGTGCCAGCAGCTTAGGACCCGCGTGGGCTGAGCAGTTCTTC. Full variable domain (missing parts from reference TRBV7-2 and TRBJ2-1): GAGVSQSPSNKVTEKGKDVELRCDPISGHTALYWYRQSLGQGLEFLIYFQGNSAPDKSGLPSDRFSAERTGGSVSTLTIQRTQQEDSAVYLCASSLGPAWAEQFFGPGTRLTVL.

This clonotype was recorded at least ten times. The chain combines TRBV5-6 with TRBJ2-1; TRBD2 is a possible D gene (5 bases). CDR3 length: 15 amino acids. Trimming took 2 bases from V and 0 from J, leaving 9 bases between them. CDR1 SGHDT and CDR2 YYEEEE come from the germline V gene. In DNA form, the CDR3 reads TGTGCCAGCAGCTTCGGAGGTAACTCCTACAATGAGCAGTTCTTC. Its translation is CASSFGGNSYNEQFF. Using reference TRBV5-6 and TRBJ2-1 for the parts outside the CDR3, the full variable domain is DAGVTQSPTHLIKTRGQQVTLRCSPKSGHDTVSWYQQALGQGPQFIFQYYEEEERQRGNFPDRFSGHQFPNYSSELNVNALLLGDSALYLCASSFGGNSYNEQFFGPGTRLTVL.

The rearrangement uses TRBV20-1 and TRBJ1-1; TRBD1 matches 9 bases. CDR3 size: 17 residues. The germline V gene has CDR1 DFQATT and CDR2 SNEGSKA (reference sequence). Unmatched junction bases numbered 17, after V lost 6 bases and J lost 3 bases. Here the CDR3 reads CSAKLGQGRNLDTEAFF. Written as DNA, the CDR3 is TGCAGTGCGAAACTTGGACAGGGGCGGAATTTGGACACTGAAGCTTTCTTT.

The J gene is TRBJ2-7, the V gene TRBV29-1, with TRBD2 matching 9 bases. CDR1 and CDR2 (germline): SQVTM, ANQGSEA. The CDR3 has 14 residues. The CDR3 bases are TGCAGTTCCGTTAGCGGGAGATGGCCCTACGAGCAGTACTTC. Its protein product is CSSVSGRWPYEQYF.

This clonotype has a count of ten or more. V and J are TRBV4-1 and TRBJ2-1; a possible D gene is TRBD1 (6 bases). This CDR3 comprises 17 residues. Trimming shortened V by 0 bases and J by 0 bases, and 12 bases separated the two germline ends. Germline CDR1 MGHRA, CDR2 YSYEKL. The CDR3 region has the DNA TGCGCCAGCAGCCAAGACCCACGGGGACACTCCTACAATGAGCAGTTCTTC. It codes for CASSQDPRGHSYNEQFF.

Ten or more counts support this clonotype. V usage is TRBV15 and J usage is TRBJ2-7; TRBD1 matches at 7 bases. V lost 0 bases and J lost 6; bases outside the gene matches: 14. The CDR3 runs 17 residues. Germline CDR1 and CDR2: LNHNV and YYDKDF (reference sequence). The DNA for the CDR3 is TGTGCCACCAGCAGAGATAAGAGGGGGCTAGAAGGGTTCGAGCAGTACGTC. Protein: CATSRDKRGLEGFEQYV.

The chain links TRBV24-1 to TRBJ2-5, with 8 bases identical to TRBD1. The CDR3 spans 16 residues. CDR1 and CDR2 from the germline V gene are KGHDR and SFDVKD. The junction had 11 bases not matched to a gene; V was cut back by 4 bases and J by 5 bases. CDR3 coding DNA: TGTGCCACCAGTGAACCCCGACAGGGGTTGGGTGAGACCCAGTACTTC. It codes for CATSEPRQGLGETQYF.

This clonotype was recorded a few times. This rearrangement joins TRBV7-8 to TRBJ2-1; a weak D match, TRBD2 (5 bases). The CDR3 sequence is 14 residues long. V was shortened by 4 bases and J by 9 bases, with 16 bases between the two germline ends. Germline V gene sequence: CDR1 SGHVS, CDR2 FQNEAQ. The DNA for the CDR3 is TGTGCCAGCAGCTCCACTAGGCTAGTAGGTGAGCAGTTCTTC. Translating gives CASSSTRLVGEQFF.

The rearrangement links TRBV30 to TRBJ2-7; 7 bases fit TRBD1. Trimming cost V 2 bases and J 5 bases; bases outside gene matches: 0. Per the germline V gene, CDR1 is GTSNPN and CDR2 is SVGIG (reference sequence). This CDR3 is built from 11 residues. The CDR3 is CAWSTGDEQYF. The DNA for the CDR3 is TGTGCCTGGAGTACAGGGGACGAGCAGTACTTC.

This clonotype showed up just a few times. The chain uses TRBV24-1 and TRBJ2-2; possibly TRBD1 or TRBD2 for D (5 bases each). V lost 6 bases to trimming and J lost 5 bases, with 12 bases between them. There are 14 residues in the CDR3. Germline values: CDR1 KGHDR, CDR2 SFDVKD. The CDR3 loop is CATSIEGPTGELFF. CDR3 nucleotides: TGTGCCACCAGTATCGAGGGACCGACCGGGGAGCTGTTTTTT.

This clonotype was observed a handful of times. V and J are TRBV28 and TRBJ1-5; the D is unclear. Germline V gene lookup returns CDR1 MDHEN and CDR2 SYDVKM. V dropped 6 bases and J dropped 7 bases, with 13 bases sitting between them. This CDR3 region has 13 residues. Here the CDR3 reads CASSRLTKQPQHF. The CDR3 nucleotides read TGTGCCAGCAGCAGACTCACGAAACAGCCCCAGCATTTT.